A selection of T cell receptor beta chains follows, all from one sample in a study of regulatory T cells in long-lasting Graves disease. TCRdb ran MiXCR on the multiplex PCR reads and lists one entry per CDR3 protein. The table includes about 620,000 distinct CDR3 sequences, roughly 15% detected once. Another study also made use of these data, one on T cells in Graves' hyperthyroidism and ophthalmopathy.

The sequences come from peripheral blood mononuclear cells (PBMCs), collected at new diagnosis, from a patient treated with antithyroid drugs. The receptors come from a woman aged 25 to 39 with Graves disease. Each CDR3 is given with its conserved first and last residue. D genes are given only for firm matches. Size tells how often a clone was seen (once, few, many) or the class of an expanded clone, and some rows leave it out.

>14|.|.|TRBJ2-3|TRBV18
CASILTGPTDTQYF
TGTGCCAGCATTCTAACAGGTCCCACAGATACGCAGTATTTT
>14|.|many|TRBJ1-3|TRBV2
CASSDEGTGNTIYF
TGTGCCAGCAGTGACGAGGGTACTGGAAACACCATATATTTT
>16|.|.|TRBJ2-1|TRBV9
CASNPTGDPAYNEQFF
TGTGCCAGCAACCCCACGGGAGATCCCGCATACAATGAGCAGTTCTTC
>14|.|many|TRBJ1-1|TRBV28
CASMQGGKNTEAFF
TGTGCCAGCATGCAGGGAGGTAAGAACACTGAAGCTTTCTTT
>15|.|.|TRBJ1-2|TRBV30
CAWFPRWGASDGYTF
TGTGCCTGGTTCCCCCGCTGGGGGGCTTCGGATGGCTACACCTTC
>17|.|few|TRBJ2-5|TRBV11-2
CASSPRPSTSEEGTQYF
TGTGCCAGCAGCCCCAGACCCTCGACTAGTGAGGAAGGGACCCAGTACTTC
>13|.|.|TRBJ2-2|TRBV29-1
CSSQSRGTGELFF
TGCAGTTCACAGTCCAGGGGCACCGGGGAGCTGTTTTTT
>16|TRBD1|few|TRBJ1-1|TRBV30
CAWSWTGGASGTEAFF
TGTGCCTGGAGTTGGACAGGGGGTGCTTCTGGCACTGAAGCTTTCTTT
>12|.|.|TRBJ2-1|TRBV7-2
CASSLAGQVLFF
TGTGCCAGCAGCTTAGCGGGGCAGGTTTTGTTCTTC
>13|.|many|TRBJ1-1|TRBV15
CATTLLRDTEAFF
TGTGCCACCACCCTCCTTCGGGACACTGAAGCTTTCTTT
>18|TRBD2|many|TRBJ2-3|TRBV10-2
CASSEWSHSGGSTDTQYF
TGCGCCAGCAGTGAGTGGAGTCATAGCGGGGGAAGCACAGATACGCAGTATTTT
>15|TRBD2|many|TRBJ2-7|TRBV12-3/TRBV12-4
CASSPPGLFSYEQYF
TGTGCCAGCAGCCCACCGGGACTATTCTCCTACGAGCAGTACTTC
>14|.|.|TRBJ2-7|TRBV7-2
CASSPRTKTYEQYF
TGTGCCAGCAGCCCACGGACTAAAACTTACGAGCAGTACTTC
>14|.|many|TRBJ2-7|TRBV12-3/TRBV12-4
CASVRGEPGYEQYF
TGTGCCAGCGTTAGGGGGGAGCCGGGTTACGAGCAGTACTTC
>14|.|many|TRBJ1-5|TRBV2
CASTAAYSNQPQHF
TGTGCCAGCACAGCGGCTTATAGCAATCAGCCCCAGCATTTT
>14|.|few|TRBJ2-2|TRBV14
CASQLDGNTGELFF
TGTGCCAGCCAACTGGACGGGAACACCGGGGAGCTGTTTTTT
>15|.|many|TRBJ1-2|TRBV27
CASSSLVANNYGYTF
TGTGCCAGCAGTTCCCTTGTTGCCAACAACTATGGCTACACCTTC
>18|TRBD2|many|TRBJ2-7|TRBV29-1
CSVEVSSGGLAGIYEQYF
TGCAGCGTTGAAGTCTCTTCGGGCGGACTAGCGGGGATCTACGAGCAGTACTTC